This TCR beta chain was retrieved from a study of T-cell reconstitution after alpha-beta-depleted transplantation in children. On this clonotype itself: Its cognate antigen is unknown.

Findings and caveats of the study: By about two months after transplant, alpha-beta T cells reportedly arose from several hundred graft clones that had expanded.

TCRbeta library construction was performed incorporating unique molecular identifiers. TCRdb independently ran MiXCR on the PCR reads; one entry per CDR3 protein. The sample records some 840,000 distinct CDR3 sequences, 16% being singletons. There are 16 residues in the CDR3. Germline CDR1 reads LGHDT; CDR2 reads YNNKEL (reference sequence). With 0 bases removed from V and 2 bases from J, the gap between germline ends came to 8 bases. The V gene is TRBV3-1, the J gene TRBJ2-6; unclear D gene. This clonotype originated in a male patient younger than 18 who had a stem cell transplant for acute lymphoblastic leukemia, so the T cells may come from the graft donor. Specimen: PBMCs, mostly from graft donor cells, collected 360 days after TCRalphabeta/CD19-depleted stem cell transplant. CDR3 loop: CASSQDRRTGANVLTF. CDR3 coding DNA: TGTGCCAGCAGCCAAGATCGTCGGACTGGGGCCAACGTCCTGACTTTC.